A single T cell receptor (beta chain) is shown here with its context. TCRdb independently ran MiXCR on the 5' RACE reads; one entry per CDR3 protein. The sample shows hundreds of thousands of distinct CDR3 sequences, roughly 17% of them seen only once. The data derive from a study of T cells after yellow fever vaccination. The TCR originated in a man between 18 and 29 years old who received the YFV17D yellow fever vaccine. This sample comprised PBMCs, obtained around 5 days after the first yellow fever vaccination.

The CDR3 loop reads CASSLMNRFSNTGELFF. The CDR3 DNA is TGTGCCAGCAGCTTAATGAACAGGTTTTCGAACACCGGGGAGCTGTTTTTT. The chain combines TRBV7-3 with TRBJ2-2, with D maybe TRBD1 (5 bases). CDR3 length equals 17 residues. Germline V gene data show CDR1 as SGHTA and CDR2 as FQGTGA. Trimming took off 1 base at V and 0 bases at J, with 12 bases between the two ends.